The following is a T cell receptor beta chain sequence with its context. The ends lost 5 bases at V and 1 base at J; junction bases unmatched: 8. Germline CDR1 is LNHDA and CDR2 is SQIVND (reference sequence). The CDR3 consists of 17 residues. This sample stems from a study of T cell changes during pregnancy in multiple sclerosis. Sequenced by immunoSEQ multiplex PCR; TCRdb stores in-frame clones only, minus some. The data contain roughly 36,000 clones, roughly 91% of them seen just once; the ten biggest clones take up 6% to 7.5%. The receptor comes from a female donor with multiple sclerosis, enrolled in a pregnancy study. This chain links TRBV19 with TRBJ1-5, with 10 bases matching TRBD1. Source: CD8+ T cells from peripheral blood mononuclear cells, taken in the second trimester of pregnancy. In DNA form, the CDR3 reads TGTGCCAGTAGTGCCGGGACAGGGGCGTACAGCAATCAGCCCCAGCATTTT. As protein: CASSAGTGAYSNQPQHF.